Presented here are 14 T cell receptor beta chains from one specimen sequenced in a study of blood T cell repertoires in COVID-19. Here immunoSEQ multiplex PCR was the method, and the copy in TCRdb shows in-frame clones only, minus some. The table has roughly 100,000 clones, 80% to 90% seen once; the top ten hold approximately 5.5%. The sequenced material came from peripheral blood. The source is a woman aged 80 or over with active COVID-19.

This clone has a single count. This sample also contains other DNA sequences that code for the same CDR3. The chain recombines TRBV28 with TRBJ2-2; 8 bases agree with TRBD1. The CDR3 length is 15 residues. V gave up 5 bases and J gave up 4 bases; unmatched junction bases: 6. Germline V gives CDR1 MDHEN, CDR2 SYDVKM. CDR3: CASSTPGTGTGELFF. The CDR3 DNA sequence: TGTGCCAGCAGTACCCCCGGGACAGGCACCGGGGAGCTGTTTTTT.

The V and J genes are TRBV6-2 or TRBV6-3 and TRBJ1-1, with D possibly matching TRBD1 (5 bases). Germline V CDR1 and CDR2: MNHEY, SVGEGT. This CDR3 is built from 15 residues. Deletions cut 2 bases from V and 1 base from J, with 11 bases between. CDR3 DNA: TGTGCCAGCAGTTACCGGGGGACCGAGAACACTGAAGCTTTCTTT. Translated, it gives CASSYRGTENTEAFF.

This clone appeared a single time. This sequence joins TRBV19 and TRBJ2-1; 13 bases agree with TRBD2. The CDR3 runs 17 residues. Germline CDR1 and CDR2: LNHDA and SQIVND (reference sequence). V lost 3 bases to trimming and J lost 6 bases; unmatched junction nucleotides: 8. The CDR3 reads CASSIYELAGGLNEQFF. Here the CDR3 DNA reads TGTGCCAGTAGTATCTACGAACTAGCGGGAGGGCTCAATGAGCAGTTCTTC.

The V call is TRBV2, the J call TRBJ1-4; TRBD1 is a possible D gene (6 bases). V was pared by 4 bases and J by 8 bases, with 14 bases between. Per the germline V gene, CDR1 is SNHLY and CDR2 is FYNNEI. This CDR3 spans 14 amino acids. CDR3 sequence (DNA): TGTGCCAGCAGTGGACAGGCGACTATAGAAAAACTGTTTTTT. Its translation is CASSGQATIEKLFF.

This chain links TRBV3-1 (or the pseudogene TRBV3-2) with TRBJ2-7; D is possibly TRBD2 (6 bases). The CDR3 sequence is 13 residues long. Germline lookup yields CDR1 LGHDT and CDR2 YNNKEL (reference sequence). V dropped 2 bases and J dropped 3 bases, with 8 bases sitting between them. The CDR3 reads CASSQPGLYEQYF. CDR3 bases: TGTGCCAGCAGCCAACCGGGACTCTACGAGCAGTACTTC.

The rearrangement uses TRBV5-8 and TRBJ2-2; 10 bases align to TRBD2. V dropped 2 bases and J dropped 6; count of bases not matched to a gene: 7. This CDR3 contains 16 residues. Germline CDR1 reads SGHTS; CDR2 reads YDEGEE. CDR3 loop: CASSFWLAGVAGELFF. For the CDR3, the DNA is TGTGCCAGCAGCTTCTGGCTAGCGGGAGTCGCCGGGGAGCTGTTTTTT.

The chain uses TRBV24-1 and TRBJ1-5, with 7 bases lining up with TRBD1. Per germline, CDR1 KGHDR and CDR2 SFDVKD. The ends lost 0 bases at V and 0 bases at J; junction bases unmatched: 10. The CDR3 extends over 19 amino acids. DNA of the CDR3: TGTGCCACCAGTGATTTGGGTTTTGGACAGGTTCATAGCAATCAGCCCCAGCATTTT. This translates into CATSDLGFGQVHSNQPQHF.

The rearrangement joins TRBV7-2 to TRBJ1-2; D ambiguous. The V end was cut by 2 bases, the J end by 3 bases, with 7 bases between. CDR3 length: 13 amino acids. The germline gives CDR1 SGHTA, CDR2 FQGNSA. CDR3 DNA sequence: TGTGCCAGCAGCTTAATCCAGTACTATGGCTACACCTTC. It specifies CASSLIQYYGYTF.

The chain employs TRBV7-2 and TRBJ2-7; a possible D gene is TRBD1 (8 bases). The CDR3 runs 15 residues. The V end was cut by 7 bases, the J end by 2 bases, with 18 bases between. Germline V CDR1 and CDR2: SGHTA, FQGNSA. The CDR3: CASTLGGDRTYEQYF. CDR3 sequence (DNA): TGTGCCAGCACCCTTGGGGGGGACAGGACCTACGAGCAGTACTTC. Supplemented by reference TRBV7-2 and TRBJ2-7, the full variable domain reads GAGVSQSPSNKVTEKGKDVELRCDPISGHTALYWYRQSLGQGLEFLIYFQGNSAPDKSGLPSDRFSAERTGGSVSTLTIQRTQQEDSAVYLCASTLGGDRTYEQYFGPGTRLTVT.

This chain's CDR3 is CASRGLGGELFF. CDR3 sequence (DNA): TGTGCCAGCAGAGGACTAGGCGGGGAGCTGTTTTTT. The chain links TRBV9 to TRBJ2-2; 7 bases line up with TRBD2. Per the germline V gene, CDR1 is SGDLS and CDR2 is YYNGEE. V was clipped by 5 bases and J by 7 bases; unmatched bases: 2. The CDR3 runs 12 residues.

CDR3 in amino acids: CASKGTYEQYF. DNA of the CDR3: TGTGCCAGCAAGGGGACCTACGAGCAGTACTTC. The gene calls are TRBV28 and TRBJ2-7, with D possibly matching TRBD1 (5 bases). The CDR3 loop spans 11 amino acids. CDR1 and CDR2 from the germline V gene are MDHEN and SYDVKM. The germline V and J ends were trimmed by 7 bases and 2 bases, with 6 bases remaining between them.

The chain links TRBV7-8 to TRBJ1-1; D not certain. The CDR3 spans 12 residues. The V gene's germline CDR1 is SGHVS and CDR2 FQNEAQ. Trimming pared 5 bases from V and 6 bases from J, leaving 10 bases between. The chain's CDR3 is CASSHRRSEAFF. The DNA for the CDR3 is TGTGCCAGCAGCCACCGGCGGTCTGAAGCTTTCTTT.

The chain employs TRBV28 and TRBJ1-3, with D maybe TRBD1 (5 bases). V was trimmed by 3 bases and J by 6 bases, leaving 18 bases between them. Germline V gene data show CDR1 as MDHEN and CDR2 as SYDVKM. The CDR3 extends over 16 amino acids. The CDR3 spells CASSFGGRRTKNTIYF. In nucleotides, the CDR3 is TGTGCCAGCAGTTTTGGGGGGAGGAGGACTAAAAACACCATATATTTT.

The chain combines TRBV11-2 with TRBJ2-1; unclear D gene. In germline, CDR1 is SGHAT, CDR2 FQNNGV. V was cut by 3 bases and J by 0 bases, with 6 bases left in between. The CDR3 runs to 14 residues. CDR3 in amino acids: CASSFTSSYNEQFF. The CDR3 DNA is TGTGCCAGCAGCTTCACGAGCTCCTACAATGAGCAGTTCTTC.